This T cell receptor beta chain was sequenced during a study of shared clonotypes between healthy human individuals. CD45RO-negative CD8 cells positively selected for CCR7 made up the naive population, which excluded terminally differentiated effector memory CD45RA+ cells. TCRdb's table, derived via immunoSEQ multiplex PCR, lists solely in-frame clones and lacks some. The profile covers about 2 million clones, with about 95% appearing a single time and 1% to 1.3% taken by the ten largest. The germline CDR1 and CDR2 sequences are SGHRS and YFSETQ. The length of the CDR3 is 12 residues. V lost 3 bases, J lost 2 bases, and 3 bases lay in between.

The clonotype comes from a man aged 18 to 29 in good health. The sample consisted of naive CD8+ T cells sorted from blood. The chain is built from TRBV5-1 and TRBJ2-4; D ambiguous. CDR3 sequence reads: CASSSPKNIQYF. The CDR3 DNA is TGCGCCAGCAGCTCGCCCAAAAACATTCAGTACTTC.